A single TCR beta chain is shown here with its context. MiXCR, run by TCRdb on the RACE reads, gives a single entry per CDR3 protein. The data hold about 82,000 distinct CDR3 sequences, with 10% to 12% observed a single time. The sample originates from a study of human T cells and chemical hapten exposure. The wider study: Weekly scalp doses of diphenylcyclopropenone were given to patients during the approximately 26-week study. From small differences in pooled library volume came most of the variation in per-sample TCR yields.

Time point specified: patch test 3, about 24 weeks after DPC sensitization. Treatment here: therapeutic diphenylcyclopropenone sensitization with weekly scalp DPC. Germline V lookup: CDR1 KGHSH, CDR2 LQKENI. V lost 3 bases and J lost 3, with 9 bases in between. This CDR3 region has 13 residues. Sequencing was performed on whole blood, taken in connection with sensitization to the hapten diphenylcyclopropenone (DPC). The receptor comes from a woman between 50 and 59 years old with alopecia areata. Some clones in this sample may be carry-over from other donors' samples. The chain joins TRBV18 to TRBJ2-7; D gene ambiguous. The CDR3 sequence: CASSPVLHYEQYF. The DNA for the CDR3 is TGTGCCAGCTCACCGGTCCTTCACTACGAGCAGTACTTC.